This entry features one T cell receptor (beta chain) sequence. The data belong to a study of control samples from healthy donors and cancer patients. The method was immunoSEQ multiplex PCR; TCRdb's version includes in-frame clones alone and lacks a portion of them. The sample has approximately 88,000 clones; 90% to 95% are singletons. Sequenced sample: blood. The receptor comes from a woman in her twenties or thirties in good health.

The CDR3 reads CASSQATWGGEAFF. CDR3 nucleotides: TGTGCCAGCAGCCAAGCCACGTGGGGGGGTGAAGCTTTCTTT. The chain uses TRBV3-1 (or the pseudogene TRBV3-2) and TRBJ1-1; perhaps TRBD1 as D (5 bases). The CDR3 consists of 14 residues. Trimming took 1 base from V and 7 from J, leaving 13 bases between them. Germline V gives CDR1 LGHDT, CDR2 YNNKEL (reference sequence).